One and the same sample provided the 27 T cell receptor beta chains below, sequenced in a study of somatic mutations in cytotoxic T cells in rheumatoid arthritis (dated by TCRdb to about 2017). Library prep was done by the immunoSEQ multiplex PCR assay. TCRdb obtained this table from immuneACCESS and retained in-frame rearrangements with V and J assigned. These tables miss some clones; where compared with another copy, unresolved V genes account for less than half of the shortfall, and the remainder is unexplained. In this sample the table shows about 18,000 clones, around 80% of which occur a single time. Roughly a fifth of the sample is in the top ten clones. Sequenced material: CD8+ T cells sorted from blood. The receptors stem from an adult with rheumatoid arthritis.

V gene TRBV30 combines with J gene TRBJ1-1; perhaps TRBD1 as D (6 bases). V lost 0 bases and J 4 bases, leaving 9 bases between the germline ends. The CDR3 consists of 13 residues. Germline CDR1 and CDR2: GTSNPN and SVGIG (reference sequence). This chain's CDR3 is CAWSVGGLTEAFF. The CDR3, as DNA: TGTGCCTGGAGTGTCGGGGGGCTCACTGAAGCTTTCTTT.

The V call is TRBV2, the J call TRBJ2-3; tentative D call: TRBD2 (6 bases). V dropped 7 bases and J dropped 5 bases, with 19 bases sitting between them. This CDR3 contains 15 residues. Germline CDR1 is SNHLY and CDR2 is FYNNEI. CDR3 DNA sequence: TGTGCCAGCACAGGTGATCCCGGGGGTAAAGATACGCAGTATTTT. Amino acids: CASTGDPGGKDTQYF.

This rearrangement joins TRBV2 to TRBJ2-5, with 8 positions matching TRBD2. V gave up 6 bases and J gave up 7 bases; unmatched junction bases: 25. Germline V gives CDR1 SNHLY, CDR2 FYNNEI. The CDR3 has 19 residues. The CDR3 nucleotides read TGTGCCAGCAGCCAAGCGCACGGGCGGGGGGTCGGCTTGGTTTGGACCCAGTACTTC. Protein sequence: CASSQAHGRGVGLVWTQYF. The full variable domain, its missing parts supplied by reference TRBV2 and TRBJ2-5, is EPEVTQTPSHQVTQMGQEVILRCVPISNHLYFYWYRQILGQKVEFLVSFYNNEISEKSEIFDDQFSVERPDGSNFTLKIRSTKLEDSAMYFCASSQAHGRGVGLVWTQYFGPGTRLLVL.

V usage is TRBV5-5 and J usage is TRBJ2-1, with 8 bases lining up with TRBD2. Trimming at V came to 2 bases and at J to 4 bases, leaving 5 bases not matched to a gene. The CDR3 has 15 residues. Germline V CDR1 and CDR2: SGHKS, YYEKEE (reference sequence). CDR3 amino acids: CASSLGAGAYNEQFF. The CDR3 DNA sequence: TGTGCCAGCAGCTTAGGAGCGGGGGCGTACAATGAGCAGTTCTTC. Full variable domain (remainder filled in from reference TRBV5-5 and TRBJ2-1): DAGVTQSPTHLIKTRGQQVTLRCSPISGHKSVSWYQQVLGQGPQFIFQYYEKEERGRGNFPDRFSARQFPNYSSELNVNALLLGDSALYLCASSLGAGAYNEQFFGPGTRLTVL.

The CDR3 nucleotides are TGTGCCAGCAGCGGCTTACTAGCGGGAGGACGCACAGATACGCAGTATTTT. It specifies CASSGLLAGGRTDTQYF. The rearrangement joins TRBV9 to TRBJ2-3, with 12 bases identical to TRBD2. This CDR3 comprises 17 residues. J lost 1 base, V lost 3 bases, and 6 bases had no gene match. Germline CDR1 reads SGDLS; CDR2 reads YYNGEE.

The V gene is TRBV6-5, the J gene TRBJ2-2; no clear D gene. Trimming left V 6 bases short and J 7 bases short, with 9 bases between. The CDR3 has 12 residues. Germline V lookup: CDR1 MNHEY, CDR2 SVGAGI. Here the CDR3 DNA reads TGTGCCAGCAGCGATGGATTCGGGGAGCTGTTTTTT. Translation gives CASSDGFGELFF.

The chain combines TRBV2 with TRBJ2-7; the D call may be TRBD1 or TRBD2 (5 bases each). Between the trimmed V and J ends, which lost 5 bases and 6 bases, there was a span of 17 bases. Germline V gene sequence: CDR1 SNHLY, CDR2 FYNNEI. The CDR3 totals 14 residues. CDR3 sequence (DNA): TGTGCCAGCAGTAGTGGGACGGAGCCTCGCGAGCAGTACTTC. The encoded protein is CASSSGTEPREQYF.

This clone has only a few counts. The rearrangement uses TRBV6-1 and TRBJ2-7, with D perhaps matching TRBD1 (6 bases). Germline V gene data show CDR1 as MNHNS and CDR2 as SASEGT. V was shortened by 2 bases and J by 2 bases, with 16 bases between the two germline ends. This CDR3 has 16 residues. CDR3 DNA sequence: TGTGCCAGCAGTGAAATTGACAGGACCCTTCCCTACGAGCAGTACTTC. It yields the protein CASSEIDRTLPYEQYF.

The chain recombines TRBV27 with TRBJ2-7; TRBD1 agrees at 7 bases. The germline V gene encodes CDR1 MNHEY and CDR2 SMNVEV (reference sequence). This CDR3 is 12 amino acids long. Unmatched junction bases numbered 3, after V lost 5 bases and J lost 5 bases. CDR3 residues: CASSPGTDEQYF. CDR3 DNA: TGTGCCAGCAGTCCCGGGACAGACGAGCAGTACTTC.

V gene TRBV27 combines with J gene TRBJ2-7, with 14 bases lining up with TRBD2. The CDR3 has 17 residues. V lost 0 bases and J lost 4; bases outside the gene matches: 5. Germline values: CDR1 MNHEY, CDR2 SMNVEV (reference sequence). The CDR3 nucleotides read TGTGCCAGCAGTTTATCGTGGGGGACTAGCGGGAGTTACGAGCAGTACTTC. Amino acid sequence: CASSLSWGTSGSYEQYF.

J is TRBJ2-1 and V is TRBV7-9, with D hard to call. The CDR3 length is 15 residues. Trimming removed 3 bases from V and 0 bases from J, with 9 bases in between. The V gene's germline CDR1 is SEHNR and CDR2 FQNEAQ (reference sequence). Written as DNA, the CDR3 is TGTGCCAGCAGCTTTCGCGCCAGCTCCTACAATGAGCAGTTCTTC. Its protein is CASSFRASSYNEQFF.

This clone was counted once. CDR3 sequence (DNA): TGTGCCAGCAGCCCTTTTATAGGTAGCGGGAGATTGGATACGCAGTATTTT. Translation: CASSPFIGSGRLDTQYF. This rearrangement joins TRBV14 to TRBJ2-3, with 9 bases fitting TRBD2. The length of the CDR3 is 17 residues. V shed 4 bases, J shed 6 bases, and the junction held 14 bases outside the gene matches. Looked up from germline, CDR1 is SGHDN and CDR2 is FVKESK.

The chain couples TRBV6-6 to TRBJ2-6; D uncertain. Germline CDR1 and CDR2: MNHNY and SVGAGI (reference sequence). V lost 1 base to trimming and J lost 0 bases, with 1 base between them. The CDR3 sequence is 14 residues long. CDR3 DNA sequence: TGTGCCAGCAGTTACTACTCTGGGGCCAACGTCCTGACTTTC. Translation gives CASSYYSGANVLTF.

The chain has TRBV6-6 and TRBJ1-5; possible D gene TRBD1, 5 bases. V gave up 11 bases and J gave up 3 bases, with 14 bases separating them. CDR3 length equals 13 residues. CDR1 is MNHNY and CDR2 is SVGAGI in the germline V gene (reference sequence). The CDR3 is CAAGRTINQPQHF. CDR3 bases: TGTGCCGCGGGGAGGACAATCAATCAGCCCCAGCATTTT.

This clone appeared a single time. The V call is TRBV19, the J call TRBJ2-7; TRBD1 or TRBD2 may be the D gene (5 bases each). V lost 0 bases to trimming and J lost 7 bases, with 16 bases between them. Germline V CDR1 and CDR2: LNHDA, SQIVND (reference sequence). This CDR3 spans 15 amino acids. CDR3 residues: CASSIDRDQGEEQYF. In DNA, the CDR3 is TGTGCCAGTAGTATAGATCGGGACCAGGGCGAGGAGCAGTACTTC.

CDR3 region: CASSQEMTGAADTQYF. The DNA for the CDR3 is TGCGCCAGCAGCCAAGAGATGACAGGCGCCGCAGATACGCAGTATTTT. This chain connects TRBV4-1 to TRBJ2-3; perhaps TRBD1 as D (6 bases). Trimming took off 0 bases at V and 4 bases at J, with 14 bases between the two ends. CDR3 length: 16 amino acids. Germline CDR1 MGHRA, CDR2 YSYEKL.

The CDR3, as DNA: TGTGCCAGTAGTGTGGGTCGGGGCTCGAATGAAAAACTGTTTTTT. It yields the protein CASSVGRGSNEKLFF. The chain recombines TRBV19 with TRBJ1-4; D is perhaps TRBD1 (5 bases). This CDR3 is built from 15 residues. Germline assignment: CDR1 LNHDA and CDR2 SQIVND (reference sequence). V was cut by 5 bases and J by 5 bases, with 15 bases left in between.

The gene calls are TRBV25-1 and TRBJ1-1; 10 bases agree with TRBD1. J gave up 1 base and V 3 bases, and 11 bases lay outside the gene matches. The CDR3 spans 18 residues. Germline CDR1 is MGHDK and CDR2 is SYGVNS. The CDR3 bases are TGTGCCAGCAGTGAGTTCTTCCGGGACAGGGGAGGGAACACTGAAGCTTTCTTT. Translating it yields CASSEFFRDRGGNTEAFF. Based on the CDR3 plus reference TRBV25-1 and TRBJ1-1, the full variable domain is EADIYQTPRYLVIGTGKKITLECSQTMGHDKMYWYQQDPGMELHLIHYSYGVNSTEKGDLSSESTVSRIRTEHFPLTLESARPSHTSQYLCASSEFFRDRGGNTEAFFGQGTRLTVV.

The genes are TRBV4-2 and TRBJ2-3; no reliable D call. Germline V gene lookup returns CDR1 LGHNA and CDR2 YNFKEQ. The CDR3 is 13 residues long. Trimming left V 1 base short and J 2 bases short, with 4 bases between. The CDR3 region has the DNA TGTGCCAGCAGCCAAGGGGTCACAGATACGCAGTATTTT. Protein: CASSQGVTDTQYF.

The V call is TRBV2, the J call TRBJ2-3; 12 bases line up with TRBD2. V lost 9 bases and J lost 3; bases outside the gene matches: 4. The CDR3 is 14 amino acids. Germline CDR1 and CDR2: SNHLY and FYNNEI. CDR3 DNA: TGTGCCAGACAGGGACTAGCGGGTACAGATACGCAGTATTTT. Its translation: CARQGLAGTDTQYF.

The V call is TRBV5-6, the J call TRBJ2-7; D unresolved. CDR3 length equals 14 residues. In germline, CDR1 is SGHDT, CDR2 YYEEEE. V was cut by 1 base and J by 4 bases, with 12 bases left in between. CDR3 nucleotides: TGTGCCAGCAGCTTGAAGGTCAGTGAATACGAGCAGTACTTC. Its protein is CASSLKVSEYEQYF.

The chain combines TRBV12-5 with TRBJ1-6; unclear D gene. The V gene lost 1 base and the J gene lost 8 bases, with 18 bases spanning the gap. Germline V lookup: CDR1 LGHNT, CDR2 FRNRAP. The CDR3 consists of 17 residues. CDR3 bases: TGTGCTAGTGGTTTGGACGGAGGGTCGGGAAGGGATTCACCCCTCCACTTT. It codes for CASGLDGGSGRDSPLHF.

With regard to this clone: At one end the junction does not follow the germline gene, possibly because of a read error. This rearrangement joins TRBV27 to TRBJ2-7, with TRBD2 as a possible D gene (6 bases). Germline loops: CDR1 MNHEY, CDR2 SMNVEV (reference sequence). The CDR3 runs 15 residues. CDR3 loop: CASSISRGRYYEQYF. The CDR3 bases are TGTGCCAGCAGTATATCTAGAGGGAGGTACTACGAGCAGTACTTC.

The chain employs TRBV5-1 and TRBJ2-7; D perhaps matches TRBD2 (5 bases). V dropped 5 bases and J dropped 0 bases, with 9 bases sitting between them. The CDR3 covers 13 residues. From germline, CDR1 is SGHRS and CDR2 YFSETQ. The CDR3 DNA follows: TGCGCCAGCAGGAGCGGTAGCTCCTACGAGCAGTACTTC. Translated: CASRSGSSYEQYF.

The chain couples TRBV27 to TRBJ2-7; 12 nucleotides align to TRBD2. The CDR3 runs to 13 residues. Germline loops: CDR1 MNHEY, CDR2 SMNVEV (reference sequence). V shed 6 bases, J shed 3 bases, and the junction held 0 bases outside the gene matches. The CDR3 here is CASRLAGGYEQYF. As DNA, the CDR3 is TGTGCCAGCAGACTAGCGGGAGGCTACGAGCAGTACTTC.

The chain recombines TRBV6-1 with TRBJ1-2; D remains ambiguous. V gave up 5 bases and J gave up 3 bases, with 16 bases separating them. The CDR3 runs to 15 residues. CDR1 MNHNS and CDR2 SASEGT come from the germline V gene. The CDR3 nucleotides are TGTGCCAGCAGTACGTTTCTTTTAAACCACTATGGCTACACCTTC. Amino acid sequence: CASSTFLLNHYGYTF.

The chain links TRBV5-1 to TRBJ2-7; 9 bases align to TRBD1. Germline CDR1 SGHRS, CDR2 YFSETQ. V trimming: 0 bases; J trimming: 5 bases; junction bases outside the gene matches: 12. CDR3 length equals 17 residues. CDR3 DNA sequence: TGCGCCAGCAGCTTGGGGCCCCTGACAGGGGGGGGAGACGAGCAGTACTTC. Protein: CASSLGPLTGGGDEQYF.